The following is a TCR beta chain sequence with its context. What it binds is not known. As to treatment: some 20 received Ad26.COV2.S at low or high dose, single or two shots; 5 received placebo; per-sample allocation not given. Samples analyzed were those drawn on day 63 after the first vaccine or placebo injection. It was an adult aged 18-55 years in Boston who was the donor. An Ad26 vector expressing Wuhan-strain SARS-CoV-2 spike served as the vaccine. This specimen belongs to a study of Ad26.COV2.S vaccination and SARS-CoV-2 variants. Study overall: Once, or twice with 56 days between doses, Ad26.COV2.S was given intramuscularly. Study-level findings and limits: It was vaccine recipients, not placebo recipients, who had the higher spike-specific TCR breadth.

The table came from immunoSEQ multiplex PCR; TCRdb's copy has only in-frame clones and leaves some out. The sample has about 350,000 clones, around 88% seen once. The CDR3 is made up of 17 amino acids. V dropped 3 bases and J dropped 0 bases, with 16 bases sitting between them. Germline CDR1 and CDR2: LGHDT and YNNKEL (reference sequence). The chain carries TRBV3-1 (or the pseudogene TRBV3-2) and TRBJ2-3, with D tentatively TRBD2 (5 bases). The sequencing here drew on peripheral blood, taken in a trial of Ad26.COV2.S vaccine versus placebo. This clonotype was sampled from a person aged 18-65 years who received the Ad26.COV2.S COVID-19 vaccine or a placebo. CDR3 residues: CASSHLGRARSTDTQYF. For the CDR3, the DNA is TGTGCCAGCAGCCACCTAGGGCGGGCTAGGAGCACAGATACGCAGTATTTT.